The next 20 T cell receptor beta chains were all read from a single sample in a study of high-grade serous ovarian cancer treatment subgroups. Tumor samples were taken before definitive surgery or chemotherapy. Clones were sequenced by immunoSEQ multiplex PCR, and TCRdb holds only the in-frame ones, with some missing. This table has 7,000 to 10,000 clones, 76% appearing once. The sequenced sample was tumor tissue. These receptors came from a human donor with high-grade serous ovarian cancer.

This clone appeared a single time. CDR3: CASSHSRERSSYEQYF. CDR3 nucleotides: TGTGCCAGCAGTCATTCCAGGGAAAGAAGCTCCTACGAGCAGTACTTC. V is TRBV2 and J is TRBJ2-7; maybe TRBD1 (5 bases). Germline CDR1 SNHLY, CDR2 FYNNEI. Trimming removed 5 bases from V and 0 bases from J, with 17 bases in between. The CDR3 runs to 16 residues.

The V call is TRBV4-2, the J call TRBJ2-1; tentative D call: TRBD2 (5 bases). The CDR3 loop spans 13 amino acids. Trimming removed 4 bases at V and 3 bases at J, with 7 bases between. CDR1 and CDR2 (germline): LGHNA, YNFKEQ. CDR3 nucleotides: TGTGCCAGCAGCCCCGGACTCTACAATGAGCAGTTCTTC. The encoded protein is CASSPGLYNEQFF.

The rearrangement links TRBV23-1 to TRBJ2-7; D gene ambiguous. TRBV23-1 is designated an ORF whose function remains uncertain. V lost 3 bases to trimming and J lost 3 bases, with 12 bases between them. The CDR3 totals 14 residues. Written as DNA, the CDR3 is TGCGCCAGCAGTCAGTGCAGGTGCGACTACGAGCAGTACTTC. Protein sequence: CASSQCRCDYEQYF.

This chain joins TRBV5-1 and TRBJ2-3; D unresolved. Germline-derived CDR1 and CDR2 are SGHRS and YFSETQ. Trimming cost V 0 bases and J 0 bases, with 11 bases left between them. The CDR3 runs 16 residues. The CDR3 spells CASSLDSGLSTDTQYF. CDR3 nucleotides: TGCGCCAGCAGCTTGGATTCGGGTCTTAGCACAGATACGCAGTATTTT. Full variable domain (rest looked up from reference TRBV5-1 and TRBJ2-3): KAGVTQTPRYLIKTRGQQVTLSCSPISGHRSVSWYQQTPGQGLQFLFEYFSETQRNKGNFPGRFSGRQFSNSRSEMNVSTLELGDSALYLCASSLDSGLSTDTQYFGPGTRLTVL.

With regard to this clone: This CDR3 is also generated by other DNA sequences in the sample. V gene TRBV7-2 combines with J gene TRBJ1-1; D is uncertain. Germline assignment: CDR1 SGHTA and CDR2 FQGNSA. The CDR3 spans 13 residues. Trimming stripped 4 bases from V and 4 bases from J, with 10 bases between. This CDR3 reads CASSSRRGTEAFF. The CDR3 region has the DNA TGTGCCAGCAGCTCCCGACGGGGCACTGAAGCTTTCTTT.

This clone was seen a single time. CDR3 region: CASSSTQRGGREQYF. For the CDR3, the DNA is TGTGCCAGCAGCTCTACTCAGCGGGGGGGCCGCGAGCAGTACTTC. V is TRBV11-2 and J is TRBJ2-7; 10 bases are a match to TRBD2. This CDR3 has 15 amino acids. The trim removed 4 bases at V and 6 bases at J, leaving 9 bases unmatched. Germline CDR1 is SGHAT and CDR2 is FQNNGV.

This clone was observed a few times. V gene TRBV7-2 combines with J gene TRBJ2-7; either TRBD1 or TRBD2 may fit D (5 bases each). V gave up 1 base and J gave up 0 bases, with 13 bases separating them. From germline, CDR1 is SGHTA and CDR2 FQGNSA. This CDR3 has 16 amino acids. This CDR3 is CASSLVGGTTSYEQYF. In DNA, the CDR3 is TGTGCCAGCAGCTTAGTTGGGGGAACAACCTCCTACGAGCAGTACTTC.

This clone was counted a single time. This rearrangement joins TRBV4-1 to TRBJ2-7; TRBD1 might be the D (6 bases). Germline CDR1 MGHRA, CDR2 YSYEKL. Deletions cut 4 bases from V and 2 bases from J, with 9 bases between. CDR3 length: 13 residues. The CDR3: CASSPGQTYEQYF. The CDR3 DNA reads TGCGCCAGCAGCCCTGGACAGACCTACGAGCAGTACTTC.

V and J are TRBV27 and TRBJ2-7, with D uncertain. Germline CDR1 is MNHEY and CDR2 is SMNVEV (reference sequence). The CDR3 loop spans 13 amino acids. Trimming removed 3 bases from V and 2 bases from J, with 8 bases in between. The CDR3 region is CASSLRQTYEQYF. CDR3 DNA: TGTGCCAGCAGTTTGAGACAAACCTACGAGCAGTACTTC.

The chain carries TRBV10-2 and TRBJ2-5, with TRBD2 matching over 9 bases. The J call may be incorrect, as the DNA end agrees better with TRBJ2-7. Germline V gene data show CDR1 as WSHSY and CDR2 as SAAADI. This CDR3 is 11 amino acids long. The CDR3 protein is CASRGGDEQYF. CDR3 sequence (DNA): TGCGCCAGCCGCGGGGGGGACGAGCAGTACTTC.

The rearrangement joins TRBV7-8 to TRBJ1-1; D call uncertain. This CDR3 is 14 amino acids long. Trimming took 2 bases from V and 1 from J, leaving 8 bases between them. Germline V lookup: CDR1 SGHVS, CDR2 FQNEAQ. This CDR3 is CASSLRRTNTEAFF. DNA of the CDR3: TGTGCCAGCAGCTTACGACGGACGAACACTGAAGCTTTCTTT.

This chain uses TRBV5-6 with TRBJ2-6, with 10 bases identical to TRBD2. This CDR3 has 18 amino acids. CDR1 is SGHDT and CDR2 is YYEEEE in the germline V gene. V shed 0 bases and J 0 bases; nucleotides not matched to a gene: 3. In DNA, the CDR3 is TGTGCCAGCAGCTTGGGACTAGCGGGCCTCTCTGGGGCCAACGTCCTGACTTTC. It codes for CASSLGLAGLSGANVLTF.

This chain links TRBV5-6 with TRBJ2-7, with D perhaps matching TRBD1 (5 bases). This CDR3 has 14 amino acids. Trimming cost V 3 bases and J 2 bases, with 12 bases left between them. Germline V gene data show CDR1 as SGHDT and CDR2 as YYEEEE. CDR3 sequence: CASSYPGHTYEQYF. DNA of the CDR3: TGTGCCAGCAGCTACCCCGGACATACCTACGAGCAGTACTTC.

This chain's CDR3 is CASSWQGAGSYEQYF. CDR3 in DNA: TGCGCCAGCAGCTGGCAGGGTGCCGGGTCCTACGAGCAGTACTTC. V is TRBV5-1 and J is TRBJ2-7, with D possibly being TRBD1 (5 bases). From germline, CDR1 is SGHRS and CDR2 YFSETQ. The V and J ends lost 3 bases and 1 base respectively, with 14 bases between them. The CDR3 sequence is 15 residues long.

V is TRBV6-1 and J is TRBJ1-3, with D unresolved. Trimming stripped 1 base from V and 8 bases from J, with 12 bases between. The germline gives CDR1 MNHNS, CDR2 SASEGT. This CDR3 is 14 amino acids long. The CDR3 loop is CASSEDRLADTIYF. The CDR3 nucleotides are TGTGCCAGCAGTGAAGACCGACTAGCAGACACCATATATTTT.

This clone appeared a single time. The chain couples TRBV6-5 to TRBJ2-2; no clear D gene. CDR3 size: 14 residues. The germline gives CDR1 MNHEY, CDR2 SVGAGI. Trimming took 4 bases from V and 6 from J, leaving 12 bases between them. CDR3 sequence (DNA): TGTGCCAGCAGTTTTGAATTGCGTGCCGGGGAGCTGTTTTTT. The encoded protein is CASSFELRAGELFF.

V gene TRBV6-5 combines with J gene TRBJ2-2, with 8 bases matching TRBD1. Germline assignment: CDR1 MNHEY and CDR2 SVGAGI. The CDR3 is made up of 16 amino acids. The ends lost 1 base at V and 3 bases at J; junction bases unmatched: 4. The CDR3 spells CASSYLTGDHTGELFF. CDR3 coding DNA: TGTGCCAGCAGTTACTTGACAGGGGACCACACCGGGGAGCTGTTTTTT.

CDR3 in amino acids: CASSIGATDTQYF. The CDR3 nucleotides read TGTGCCAGTAGTATAGGGGCCACAGATACGCAGTATTTT. The J gene is TRBJ2-3, the V gene TRBV19; D call uncertain. The germline V gene has CDR1 LNHDA and CDR2 SQIVND (reference sequence). Trimming cost V 1 base and J 2 bases, with 4 bases left between them. This CDR3 comprises 13 residues.

The chain uses TRBV5-1 and TRBJ2-3; a possible D gene is TRBD2 (6 bases). The length of the CDR3 is 13 residues. The V and J ends lost 4 bases and 5 bases respectively, with 11 bases between them. CDR1 and CDR2 (germline): SGHRS, YFSETQ. The CDR3, as DNA: TGCGCCAGCAGCCGAGGAGGGCAAGATACGCAGTATTTT. It codes for CASSRGGQDTQYF. Supplemented by reference TRBV5-1 and TRBJ2-3, the full variable domain reads KAGVTQTPRYLIKTRGQQVTLSCSPISGHRSVSWYQQTPGQGLQFLFEYFSETQRNKGNFPGRFSGRQFSNSRSEMNVSTLELGDSALYLCASSRGGQDTQYFGPGTRLTVL.

The rearrangement joins TRBV7-7 to TRBJ1-2; 8 nucleotides line up with TRBD1. CDR3 size: 15 residues. Germline V gene data show CDR1 as SSHAT and CDR2 as FNYEAQ (reference sequence). Trimming at V came to 0 bases and at J to 8 bases, leaving 8 bases not matched to a gene. The CDR3 bases are TGTGCCAGCAGCTTAGCTAGCGGGACAGGAGGGGGCTACACCTTC. It specifies CASSLASGTGGGYTF.